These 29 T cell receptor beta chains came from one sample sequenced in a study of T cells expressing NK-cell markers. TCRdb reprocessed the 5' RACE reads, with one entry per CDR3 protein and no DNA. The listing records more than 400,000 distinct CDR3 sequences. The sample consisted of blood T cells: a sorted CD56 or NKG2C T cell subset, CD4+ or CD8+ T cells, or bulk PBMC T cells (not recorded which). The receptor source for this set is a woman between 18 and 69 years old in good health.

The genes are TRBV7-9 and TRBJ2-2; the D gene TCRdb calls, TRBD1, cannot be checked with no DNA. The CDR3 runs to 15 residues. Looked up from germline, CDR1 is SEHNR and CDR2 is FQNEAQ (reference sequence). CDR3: CASRPDRANTGELFF.

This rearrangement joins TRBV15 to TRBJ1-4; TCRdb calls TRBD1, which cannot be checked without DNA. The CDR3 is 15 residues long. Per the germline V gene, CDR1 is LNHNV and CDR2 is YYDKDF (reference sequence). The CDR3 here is CATGSIGQDNEKLFF.

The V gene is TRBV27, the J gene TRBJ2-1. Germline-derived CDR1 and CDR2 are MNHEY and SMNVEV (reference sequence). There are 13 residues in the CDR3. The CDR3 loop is CASSASVYNEQFF.

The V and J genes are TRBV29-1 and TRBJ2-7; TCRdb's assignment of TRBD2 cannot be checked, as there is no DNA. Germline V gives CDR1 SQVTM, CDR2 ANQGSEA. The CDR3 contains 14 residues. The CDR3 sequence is CSVEVGGRSYEQYF.

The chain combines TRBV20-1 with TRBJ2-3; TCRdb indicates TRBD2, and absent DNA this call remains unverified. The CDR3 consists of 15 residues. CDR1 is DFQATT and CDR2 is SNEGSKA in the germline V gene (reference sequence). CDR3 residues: CSARGGLQSTDTQYF.

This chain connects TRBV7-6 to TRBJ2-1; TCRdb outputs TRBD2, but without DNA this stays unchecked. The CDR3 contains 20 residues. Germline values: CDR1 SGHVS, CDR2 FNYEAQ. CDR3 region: CASSTKGPPSAWVGSNEQFF.

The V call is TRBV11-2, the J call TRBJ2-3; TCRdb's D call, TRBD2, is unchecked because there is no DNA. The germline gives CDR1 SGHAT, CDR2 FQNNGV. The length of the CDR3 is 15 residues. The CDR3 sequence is CASSSTSGGADTQYF. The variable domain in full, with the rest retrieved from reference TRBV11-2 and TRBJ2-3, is EAGVAQSPRYKIIEKRQSVAFWCNPISGHATLYWYQQILGQGPKLLIQFQNNGVVDDSQLPKDRFSAERLKGVDSTLKIQPAKLEDSAVYLCASSSTSGGADTQYFGPGTRLTVL.

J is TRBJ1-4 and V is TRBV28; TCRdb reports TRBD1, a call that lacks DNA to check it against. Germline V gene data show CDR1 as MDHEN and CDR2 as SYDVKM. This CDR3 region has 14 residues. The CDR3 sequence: CASSKGGGNEKLFF.

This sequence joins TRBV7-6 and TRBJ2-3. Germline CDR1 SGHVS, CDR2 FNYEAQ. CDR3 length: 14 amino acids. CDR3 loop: CASSSRLGTDTQYF.

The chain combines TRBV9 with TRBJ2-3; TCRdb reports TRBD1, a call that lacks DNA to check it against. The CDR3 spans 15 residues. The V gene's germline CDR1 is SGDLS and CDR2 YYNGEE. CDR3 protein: CASSTRGGQVDTQYF.

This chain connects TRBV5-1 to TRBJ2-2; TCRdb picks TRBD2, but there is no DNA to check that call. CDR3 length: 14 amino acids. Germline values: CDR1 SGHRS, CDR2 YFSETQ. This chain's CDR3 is CASSFGGEPGELFF.

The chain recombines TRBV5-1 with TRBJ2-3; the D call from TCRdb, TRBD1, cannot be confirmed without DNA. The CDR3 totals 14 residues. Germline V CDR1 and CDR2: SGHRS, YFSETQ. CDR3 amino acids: CASSGTASTDTQYF. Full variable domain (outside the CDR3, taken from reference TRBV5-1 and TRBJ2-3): KAGVTQTPRYLIKTRGQQVTLSCSPISGHRSVSWYQQTPGQGLQFLFEYFSETQRNKGNFPGRFSGRQFSNSRSEMNVSTLELGDSALYLCASSGTASTDTQYFGPGTRLTVL.

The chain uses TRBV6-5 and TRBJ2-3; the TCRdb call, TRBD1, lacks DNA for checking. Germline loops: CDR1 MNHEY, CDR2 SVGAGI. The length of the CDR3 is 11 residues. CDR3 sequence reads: CATTGGDTQYF.

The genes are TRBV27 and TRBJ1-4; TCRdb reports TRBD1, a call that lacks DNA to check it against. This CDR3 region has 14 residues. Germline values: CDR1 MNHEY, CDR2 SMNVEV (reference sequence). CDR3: CASSFDRGYEKLFF.

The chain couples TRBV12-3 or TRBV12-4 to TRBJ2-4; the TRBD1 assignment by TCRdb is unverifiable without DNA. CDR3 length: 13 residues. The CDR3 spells CASREGGANIQYF.

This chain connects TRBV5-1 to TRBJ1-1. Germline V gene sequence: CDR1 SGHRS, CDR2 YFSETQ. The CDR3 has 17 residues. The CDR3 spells CASSFFRDRATGAEAFF.

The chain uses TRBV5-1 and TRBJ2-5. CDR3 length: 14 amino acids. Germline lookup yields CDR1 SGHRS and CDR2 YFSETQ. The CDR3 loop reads CASSFGSTQETQYF. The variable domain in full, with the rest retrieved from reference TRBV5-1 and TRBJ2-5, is KAGVTQTPRYLIKTRGQQVTLSCSPISGHRSVSWYQQTPGQGLQFLFEYFSETQRNKGNFPGRFSGRQFSNSRSEMNVSTLELGDSALYLCASSFGSTQETQYFGPGTRLLVL.

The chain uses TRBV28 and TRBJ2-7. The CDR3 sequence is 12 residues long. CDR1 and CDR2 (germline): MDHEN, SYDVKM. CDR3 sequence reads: CASSLSLVSQYF.

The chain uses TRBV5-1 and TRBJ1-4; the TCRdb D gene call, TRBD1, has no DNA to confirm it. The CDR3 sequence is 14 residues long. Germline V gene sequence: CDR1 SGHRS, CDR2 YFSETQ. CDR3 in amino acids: CASSSGTANEKLFF.

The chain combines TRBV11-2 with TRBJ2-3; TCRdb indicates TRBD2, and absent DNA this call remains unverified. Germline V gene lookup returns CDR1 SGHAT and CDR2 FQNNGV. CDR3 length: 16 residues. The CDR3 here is CASSLRLAGGGDTQYF.

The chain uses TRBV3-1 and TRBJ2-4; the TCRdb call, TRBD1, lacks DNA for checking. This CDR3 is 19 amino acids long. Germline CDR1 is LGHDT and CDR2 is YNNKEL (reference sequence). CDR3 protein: CASSQDGTGVKAAKNIQYF.

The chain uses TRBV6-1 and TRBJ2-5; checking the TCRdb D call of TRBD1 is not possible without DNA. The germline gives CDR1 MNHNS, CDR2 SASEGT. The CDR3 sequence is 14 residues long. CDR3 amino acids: CASRPGQKKETQYF.

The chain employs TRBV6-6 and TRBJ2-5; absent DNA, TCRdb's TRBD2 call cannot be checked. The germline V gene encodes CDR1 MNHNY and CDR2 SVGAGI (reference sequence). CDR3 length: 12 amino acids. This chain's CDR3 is CASTNAGETQYF.

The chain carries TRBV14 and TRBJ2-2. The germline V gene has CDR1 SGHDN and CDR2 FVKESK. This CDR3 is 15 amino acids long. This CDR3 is CASSSHLPNTGELFF.

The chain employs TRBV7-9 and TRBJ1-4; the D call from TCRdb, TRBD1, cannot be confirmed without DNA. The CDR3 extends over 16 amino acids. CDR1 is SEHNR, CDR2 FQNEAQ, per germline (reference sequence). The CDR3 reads CASSLVEAGPNEKLFF.

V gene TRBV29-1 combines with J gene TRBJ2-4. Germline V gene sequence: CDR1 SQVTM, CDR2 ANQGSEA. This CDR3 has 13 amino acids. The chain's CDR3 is CSVHVGAKNIQYF.

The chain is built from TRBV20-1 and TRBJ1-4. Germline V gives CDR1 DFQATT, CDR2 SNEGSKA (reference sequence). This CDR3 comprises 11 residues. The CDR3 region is CSAPGVEKLFF.

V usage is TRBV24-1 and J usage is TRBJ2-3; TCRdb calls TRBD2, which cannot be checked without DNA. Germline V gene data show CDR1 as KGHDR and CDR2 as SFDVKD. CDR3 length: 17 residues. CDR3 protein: CATSDPRLAERTDTQYF.

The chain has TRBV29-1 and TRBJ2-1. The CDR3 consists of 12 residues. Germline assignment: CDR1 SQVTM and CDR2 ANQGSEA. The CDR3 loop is CSVEDSGEEPFF.